This entry lists 30 T cell receptor beta chains sequenced from one sample in a study of blood T cells in healthy people across ages. Sample-barcoded 5' priming and a J-beta primer mix drove a second PCR of roughly 6 to 12 cycles. TCRdb independently ran MiXCR on the 5' RACE reads; one entry per CDR3 protein. The sample carries fewer than 750,000 distinct CDR3 sequences, around 50% recorded once. Sequenced: blood. These receptors originate from a woman of 80 years or more in good health.

V usage is TRBV11-1 and J usage is TRBJ2-1; TRBD2 aligns across 7 bases. The CDR3 is 14 amino acids. V shed 3 bases and J 7 bases; nucleotides not matched to a gene: 6. The germline V gene encodes CDR1 SGHAT and CDR2 FQDESV (reference sequence). The CDR3 DNA reads as TGTGCCAGCAGCTTGGGGGGGAGAACGAATGAGCAGTTCTTC. This encodes CASSLGGRTNEQFF.

In its sample, this clonotype was seen a few times. V gene TRBV6-2 or TRBV6-3 combines with J gene TRBJ1-4; 10 bases agree with TRBD1. Germline V lookup: CDR1 MNHEY, CDR2 SVGEGT. The CDR3 is 12 residues long. In DNA form, the CDR3 reads TGTGCTGGCGGGACAGGGGCGGAAAAACTGTTTTTT. Its translation: CAGGTGAEKLFF.

As for this clonotype: At one end, the junction sequence differs from germline, possibly due to a read error. CDR3: CASTNRYERFF. The CDR3 bases are TGTGCCAGCACAAACCGCTATGAGCGGTTCTTC. This chain uses TRBV28 with TRBJ2-1, with unresolved D. The CDR3 spans 11 residues. Germline values: CDR1 MDHEN, CDR2 SYDVKM.

This clonotype was detected a few times. The CDR3 region has the DNA TGTGCCAGCAGTGAGGAGCCTAGCGGGAGGCGCACAGATACGCAGTATTTT. The encoded protein is CASSEEPSGRRTDTQYF. This chain joins TRBV2 and TRBJ2-3; 11 bases are a match to TRBD2. Trimming at V came to 3 bases and at J to 1 base, leaving 6 bases not matched to a gene. This CDR3 is built from 17 residues. The V gene's germline CDR1 is SNHLY and CDR2 FYNNEI.

This clonotype was recorded many times. The chain is built from TRBV12-3 or TRBV12-4 and TRBJ2-7; 14 positions agree with TRBD2. The CDR3 is made up of 14 amino acids. Unmatched junction bases numbered 1, after V lost 5 bases and J lost 4 bases. Here the CDR3 DNA reads TGTGCCAGCAGTCGGACTAGCGGGAGGTACGAGCAGTACTTC. It codes for CASSRTSGRYEQYF.

The chain employs TRBV18 and TRBJ2-1, with 11 bases identical to TRBD2. Germline CDR1 and CDR2: KGHSH and LQKENI. V trimming: 4 bases; J trimming: 15 bases; junction bases outside the gene matches: 2. The CDR3 has 11 amino acids. CDR3 protein: CASSHGTSGFF. The CDR3 coding sequence is TGTGCCAGCTCACACGGGACTAGCGGGTTCTTC.

The gene calls are TRBV12-3 or TRBV12-4 and TRBJ2-3; D is uncertain. The CDR3 has 10 amino acids. Trimming left V 4 bases short and J 11 bases short, with 7 bases between. The CDR3 nucleotides are TGTGCCAGCAGTTCCCGTGGGCAGTATTTT. This encodes CASSSRGQYF.

Note on this clonotype: Possible read error: a much larger clone is one base away. V and J are TRBV3-1 and TRBJ1-1; D may be TRBD1 (5 bases). Per the germline V gene, CDR1 is LGHDT and CDR2 is YNNKEL (reference sequence). V was clipped by 4 bases and J by 5 bases, with 14 bases between them. The CDR3 is 14 amino acids. The CDR3 region is CASSPGREGTEAFF. CDR3 coding DNA: TGTGCCAGCAGCCCAGGGCGTGAAGGGACTGAAGCTTTCTTT.

The chain joins TRBV9 to TRBJ2-5; D is perhaps TRBD2 (6 bases). The J call may be wrong; the DNA end is better matched by TRBJ2-7. This CDR3 has 14 residues. CDR1 SGDLS and CDR2 YYNGEE come from the germline V gene. DNA for the CDR3: TGTGCCAGCAGCCCCCAATCGACTAGCTACGAGCAGTACTTC. It specifies CASSPQSTSYEQYF.

This chain connects TRBV5-5 to TRBJ2-1, with a tentative D call TRBD1 (5 bases). CDR1 and CDR2 (germline): SGHKS, YYEKEE (reference sequence). Deletions cut 7 bases from V and 1 base from J, with 18 bases between. The CDR3 is 16 amino acids. In DNA, the CDR3 is TGTGCCAGCGGCATAACGGACACCTTTTCCTACAATGAGCAGTTCTTC. It translates to CASGITDTFSYNEQFF.

This clonotype appeared many times. The J gene is TRBJ2-3, the V gene TRBV11-3; D perhaps matches TRBD2 (5 bases). CDR1 SGHNT and CDR2 YENEEA come from the germline V gene. Trimming took 3 bases from V and 4 from J, leaving 11 bases between them. The CDR3 extends over 14 amino acids. CDR3 protein: CASSFGLVADTQYF. For the CDR3, the DNA is TGTGCCAGCAGCTTCGGACTGGTTGCAGATACGCAGTATTTT.

V is TRBV29-1 and J is TRBJ2-4; D is possibly TRBD1 or TRBD2 (5 bases each). The DNA end is a closer match to TRBJ2-5, so the J assignment may be wrong. CDR1 is SQVTM and CDR2 is ANQGSEA in the germline V gene. The CDR3 consists of 13 residues. The CDR3 DNA reads TGCAGCGTCCCCCGGGGCAGACAAGAGACCCAGTACTTC. Protein: CSVPRGRQETQYF.

The chain employs TRBV5-1 and TRBJ2-1; the D is unclear. CDR1 is SGHRS and CDR2 is YFSETQ in the germline V gene. V lost 0 bases to trimming and J lost 4 bases, with 11 bases between them. There are 15 residues in the CDR3. The CDR3 DNA is TGCGCCAGCAGCTTGGCCGGGTCAGCGTACAATGAGCAGTTCTTC. It encodes CASSLAGSAYNEQFF.

The chain couples TRBV20-1 to TRBJ2-7; D remains ambiguous. The CDR3 sequence is 11 residues long. V lost 3 bases to trimming and J lost 3 bases, with 6 bases between them. Germline V gene sequence: CDR1 DFQATT, CDR2 SNEGSKA (reference sequence). The CDR3 loop reads CSASNVYEQYF. CDR3 DNA sequence: TGCAGTGCTAGTAACGTCTACGAGCAGTACTTC.

This chain uses TRBV30 with TRBJ1-2; TRBD1 aligns across 8 bases. CDR3 length: 15 residues. Germline V lookup: CDR1 GTSNPN, CDR2 SVGIG (reference sequence). V trimming: 0 bases; J trimming: 8 bases; junction bases outside the gene matches: 11. CDR3 amino acids: CAWSVKGDRTLGYTF. CDR3 DNA: TGTGCCTGGAGTGTAAAAGGGGACAGGACTTTGGGCTACACCTTC.

The V gene is TRBV29-1, the J gene TRBJ2-5, with a possible D match to TRBD2 (6 bases). The V gene lost 8 bases and the J gene lost 3 bases, with 16 bases spanning the gap. The CDR3 runs to 13 residues. Per germline, CDR1 SQVTM and CDR2 ANQGSEA. CDR3 bases: TGCAGCCCGGCCGGGACTTACGAAGAGACCCAGTACTTC. Encoded protein: CSPAGTYEETQYF.

CDR3 bases: TGCAGTGCTAGACGGACTAGCGCCTACAATGAGCAGTTCTTC. Translating gives CSARRTSAYNEQFF. The chain is built from TRBV20-1 and TRBJ2-1; 9 bases are a match to TRBD2. Trimming took 2 bases from V and 2 from J; bases not matched to a gene: 1. This CDR3 has 14 amino acids. The germline V gene encodes CDR1 DFQATT and CDR2 SNEGSKA (reference sequence).

As to this clonotype: A much more abundant neighbour one base away suggests this may be a read error. The chain combines TRBV5-1 with TRBJ2-1; 9 nucleotides line up with TRBD2. The J call could be wrong; TRBJ2-7 is a better fit for the DNA end. Looked up from germline, CDR1 is SGHRS and CDR2 is YFSETQ. The CDR3 extends over 16 amino acids. The CDR3 nucleotides read TGCGCCAGCAGCTGGCAAGCGGGGGGCTCTTACAATGAGCAGTACTTC. Protein: CASSWQAGGSYNEQYF.

This clonotype was picked up one time. Possible read error: a much larger clone is one base away. The chain employs TRBV20-1 and TRBJ2-7, with 12 bases fitting TRBD2. V gave up 6 bases and J gave up 7 bases; unmatched junction bases: 10. Germline lookup yields CDR1 DFQATT and CDR2 SNEGSKA (reference sequence). The CDR3 runs 14 residues. Written as DNA, the CDR3 is TGCAGTGCATCGACTAGCGGGAGCGGCAATGAGCAGTACTTC. This translates into CSASTSGSGNEQYF.

In the case of this clonotype: A much larger clone lies a single base off, so this may be a read error. This chain uses TRBV12-3 or TRBV12-4 with TRBJ2-5; no definite D call. Trimming left V 5 bases short and J 11 bases short, with 12 bases between. The CDR3 is made up of 11 amino acids. The CDR3 region is CASSPSDEQYF. The DNA for the CDR3 is TGTGCCAGCAGTCCTTCGGATGAGCAGTACTTC.

This chain joins TRBV6-5 and TRBJ2-1; a weak D match, TRBD2 (5 bases). V lost 6 bases and J 0 bases, leaving 12 bases between the germline ends. This CDR3 is 15 amino acids long. CDR1 MNHEY and CDR2 SVGAGI come from the germline V gene. DNA of the CDR3: TGTGCCAGCAGCCAAACTAGGAGCTCCTACAATGAGCAGTTCTTC. It specifies CASSQTRSSYNEQFF.

Concerning this clonotype itself: A read error may explain this, as a much larger clone is one base away. The V call is TRBV29-1, the J call TRBJ2-1; 7 positions agree with TRBD1. The CDR3 is 13 amino acids. The J segment lost 6 bases and the V segment lost 5 bases, leaving 7 bases of the junction unmatched. Germline CDR1 SQVTM, CDR2 ANQGSEA. This chain's CDR3 is CSVMDRWGNEQFF. The CDR3 DNA reads TGCAGCGTTATGGACAGGTGGGGCAATGAGCAGTTCTTC.

J is TRBJ1-1 and V is TRBV14; the D is unclear. The CDR3 runs to 14 residues. The V end was cut by 3 bases, the J end by 4 bases, with 12 bases between. The germline V gene encodes CDR1 SGHDN and CDR2 FVKESK. DNA of the CDR3: TGTGCCAGCAGCCATCCAATAGGGAGCACTGAAGCTTTCTTT. It is translated as CASSHPIGSTEAFF.

The sample holds many counts of this clonotype. The chain uses TRBV27 and TRBJ2-1; TRBD2 matches at 11 bases. This CDR3 region has 16 residues. V was pared by 4 bases and J by 4 bases, with 6 bases of the junction left unmatched. Germline V lookup: CDR1 MNHEY, CDR2 SMNVEV (reference sequence). CDR3 region: CASSSGLAGIYNEQFF. The CDR3 nucleotides read TGTGCCAGCAGTTCCGGACTAGCGGGTATATACAATGAGCAGTTCTTC.

The chain joins TRBV5-1 to TRBJ1-1, with a weak D call TRBD1 (5 bases). This CDR3 comprises 14 residues. Between the trimmed V and J ends, which lost 4 bases and 0 bases, there was a span of 10 bases. The germline V gene encodes CDR1 SGHRS and CDR2 YFSETQ. CDR3 region: CASSPGALNTEAFF. The CDR3 DNA reads TGCGCCAGCAGCCCCGGGGCACTGAACACTGAAGCTTTCTTT.

This chain links TRBV7-9 with TRBJ1-1; 10 positions agree with TRBD1. Germline V lookup: CDR1 SEHNR, CDR2 FQNEAQ (reference sequence). Trimming cost V 5 bases and J 10 bases; bases outside gene matches: 4. The CDR3 extends over 12 amino acids. CDR3 residues: CASSLGTGAAFF. In DNA, the CDR3 is TGTGCCAGCAGCCTGGGGACAGGGGCAGCTTTCTTT.

This clonotype has a count of ten or more. The V call is TRBV9, the J call TRBJ1-1; D is ambiguous. The germline V gene encodes CDR1 SGDLS and CDR2 YYNGEE. The V end was cut by 0 bases, the J end by 2 bases, with 5 bases between. This CDR3 contains 13 residues. The CDR3 sequence: CASSVALNTEAFF. CDR3 nucleotide sequence: TGTGCCAGCAGCGTAGCCCTAAACACTGAAGCTTTCTTT.

This rearrangement joins TRBV6-6 to TRBJ1-3; D ambiguous. CDR3 length: 14 amino acids. V was trimmed by 2 bases and J by 3 bases, leaving 8 bases between them. Germline loops: CDR1 MNHNY, CDR2 SVGAGI (reference sequence). CDR3 residues: CASSYLRDGNTIYF. The CDR3 DNA follows: TGTGCCAGCAGTTACCTCCGCGATGGAAACACCATATATTTT.

To note about this clonotype: This sequence may be a read error, since a much larger clone differs from it by one base. The chain has TRBV28 and TRBJ2-7, with TRBD1 as a possible D gene (6 bases). Germline V lookup: CDR1 MDHEN, CDR2 SYDVKM. The CDR3 spans 14 residues. V lost 5 bases and J 2 bases, leaving 13 bases between the germline ends. The CDR3 nucleotides are TGTGCCAGCAGTGCGGACAGCCAGACCTACGAGCAGTACTTC. Residues: CASSADSQTYEQYF.

V usage is TRBV27 and J usage is TRBJ2-7; D may be TRBD1 (6 bases). CDR1 and CDR2 from the germline V gene are MNHEY and SMNVEV (reference sequence). Trimming pared 10 bases from V and 5 bases from J, leaving 15 bases between. The CDR3 consists of 12 residues. The CDR3 here is CAIITGNHEQYF. The DNA for the CDR3 is TGTGCCATCATAACAGGGAATCACGAGCAGTACTTC.